The 13 T cell receptor beta chains listed next were all sequenced from one sample in a study of beta chain features in type 1 diabetes. Study-level points and caveats: When Type 1 diabetes patients were examined, their TCRB CDR3s proved moderately but significantly shorter in all four CD4+ subsets.

What was sequenced were expressed TCRB transcripts, since all of the isolated RNA had been reverse transcribed. Using immunoSEQ multiplex PCR, the repertoire was profiled, and TCRdb retains in-frame clones only, with some absent. Of about 340,000 clones listed, approximately 15% are singletons. Antigens of these TCRs are unknown. The source material was naive CD4+ T cells from blood. These receptors were obtained from a woman between 18 and 30 years old with type 1 diabetes.

The V call is TRBV5-1, the J call TRBJ2-1, with 15 positions matching TRBD2. The CDR3 extends over 17 amino acids. The V gene's germline CDR1 is SGHRS and CDR2 YFSETQ. J gave up 7 bases and V 3 bases, and 8 bases lay outside the gene matches. The CDR3 region has the DNA TGCGCCAGCAGCTCCGGACTAGCGGGAGGGCCTCGGAATGAGCAGTTCTTC. Protein sequence: CASSSGLAGGPRNEQFF.

This clone was counted between two and nine times. This chain connects TRBV5-1 to TRBJ2-1, with 16 bases lining up with TRBD2. V trimming: 6 bases; J trimming: 8 bases; junction bases outside the gene matches: 5. This CDR3 is 15 amino acids long. Germline V gene data show CDR1 as SGHRS and CDR2 as YFSETQ. DNA of the CDR3: TGCGCCAGCACCCCCGGGACTAGCGGGAGGGATGAGCAGTTCTTC. Protein: CASTPGTSGRDEQFF.

This chain joins TRBV28 and TRBJ1-4; D is unclear. Trimming removed 5 bases at V and 0 bases at J, with 13 bases between. The CDR3 runs to 16 residues. Germline V lookup: CDR1 MDHEN, CDR2 SYDVKM. The CDR3 nucleotides are TGTGCCAGCAGTCCCAGCGCAGTTGCAACTAATGAAAAACTGTTTTTT. Protein sequence: CASSPSAVATNEKLFF.

The rearrangement joins TRBV28 to TRBJ1-2; TRBD1 is a possible D gene (6 bases). This CDR3 comprises 13 residues. Per germline, CDR1 MDHEN and CDR2 SYDVKM. The germline V and J ends were trimmed by 2 bases and 3 bases, with 7 bases remaining between them. Here the CDR3 reads CASSLTGYYGYTF. The CDR3 DNA reads TGTGCCAGCAGTTTAACAGGGTACTATGGCTACACCTTC.

This clone was seen only a few times. This CDR3 is CSVSGTPNEQFF. The CDR3 coding sequence is TGCAGCGTTTCCGGGACTCCCAATGAGCAGTTCTTC. The chain has TRBV29-1 and TRBJ2-1, with D possibly being TRBD2 (6 bases). V lost 5 bases and J lost 6, with 11 bases in between. This CDR3 spans 12 amino acids. CDR1 is SQVTM, CDR2 ANQGSEA, per germline.

This chain links TRBV29-1 with TRBJ1-2; 7 bases match TRBD1. The CDR3 length is 15 residues. Germline V gene sequence: CDR1 SQVTM, CDR2 ANQGSEA. The trim removed 6 bases at V and 0 bases at J, leaving 10 bases unmatched. The CDR3 loop reads CSVKPGTESNYGYTF. As DNA, the CDR3 is TGCAGCGTGAAGCCCGGGACAGAGTCTAACTATGGCTACACCTTC.

This clone was observed a handful of times. The chain is built from TRBV25-1 and TRBJ2-3; TRBD2 aligns across 9 bases. J was trimmed by 3 bases and V by 7 bases; bases with no gene match: 2. Germline values: CDR1 MGHDK, CDR2 SYGVNS. CDR3 size: 13 residues. CDR3 region: CASNLAGTDTQYF. DNA of the CDR3: TGTGCCAGCAATCTAGCGGGGACAGATACGCAGTATTTT.

The CDR3 loop is CASSPRQGAYNEQFF. In DNA form, the CDR3 reads TGTGCCAGCTCACCACGGCAGGGCGCCTACAATGAGCAGTTCTTC. The chain has TRBV18 and TRBJ2-1, with a weak D call TRBD1 (5 bases). V shed 1 base and J shed 2 bases, with 9 bases lying between them. The germline gives CDR1 KGHSH, CDR2 LQKENI. CDR3 length equals 15 residues.

This clone has just a few counts. This chain joins TRBV21-1 and TRBJ1-2. TRBV21-1 is a pseudogene locus. The CDR3 is made up of 10 amino acids. The CDR3 reads CASAKRGYTF. The CDR3 DNA reads TGTGCCAGCGCTAAGAGGGGCTACACCTTC.

This clone was counted between two and nine times. V is TRBV5-6 and J is TRBJ1-2; possibly TRBD1 for D (6 bases). The CDR3 sequence is 15 residues long. Trimming shortened V by 0 bases and J by 3 bases, and 12 bases separated the two germline ends. Germline V gene data show CDR1 as SGHDT and CDR2 as YYEEEE. CDR3 loop: CASSLAGGADYGYTF. In nucleotides, the CDR3 is TGTGCCAGCAGCTTGGCGGGGGGCGCGGACTATGGCTACACCTTC.

The chain is built from TRBV7-2 and TRBJ2-1; 12 positions agree with TRBD2. Germline values: CDR1 SGHTA, CDR2 FQGNSA. V dropped 5 bases and J dropped 5; count of bases not matched to a gene: 4. This CDR3 is 15 amino acids long. CDR3 in DNA: TGTGCCAGCAGCGCCCTAGCGGGGGGGAACAATGAGCAGTTCTTC. Encoded protein: CASSALAGGNNEQFF.

V usage is TRBV5-6 and J usage is TRBJ2-2; D is possibly TRBD2 (6 bases). The CDR3 has 11 residues. Germline V gene data show CDR1 as SGHDT and CDR2 as YYEEEE. Trimming took off 7 bases at V and 7 bases at J, with 8 bases between the two ends. CDR3 DNA: TGTGCCAGCGGGCGGGGCGGGGAGCTGTTTTTT. Protein product: CASGRGGELFF.

The chain couples TRBV5-4 to TRBJ2-5; TRBD1 is a possible D gene (5 bases). The V gene lost 5 bases and the J gene lost 0 bases, with 8 bases spanning the gap. The V gene's germline CDR1 is SGHNT and CDR2 YYREEE (reference sequence). The length of the CDR3 is 13 residues. The chain's CDR3 is CASRWGNQETQYF. As DNA, the CDR3 is TGTGCCAGCAGATGGGGCAACCAAGAGACCCAGTACTTC.